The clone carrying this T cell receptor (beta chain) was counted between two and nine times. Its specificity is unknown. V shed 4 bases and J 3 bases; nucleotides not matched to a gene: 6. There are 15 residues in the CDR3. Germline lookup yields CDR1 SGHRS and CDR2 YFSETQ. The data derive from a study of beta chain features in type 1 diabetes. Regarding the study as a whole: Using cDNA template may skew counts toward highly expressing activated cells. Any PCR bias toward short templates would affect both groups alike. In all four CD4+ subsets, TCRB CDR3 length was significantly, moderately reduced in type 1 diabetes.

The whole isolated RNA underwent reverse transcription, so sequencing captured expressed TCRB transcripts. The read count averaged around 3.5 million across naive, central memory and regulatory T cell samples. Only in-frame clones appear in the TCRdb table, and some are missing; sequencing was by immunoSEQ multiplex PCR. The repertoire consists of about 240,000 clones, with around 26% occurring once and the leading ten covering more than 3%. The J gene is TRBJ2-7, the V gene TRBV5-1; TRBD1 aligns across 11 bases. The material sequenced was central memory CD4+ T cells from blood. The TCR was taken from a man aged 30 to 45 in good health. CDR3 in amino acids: CASSRRTGGNYEQYF. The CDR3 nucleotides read TGCGCCAGCAGCCGAAGGACAGGGGGCAACTACGAGCAGTACTTC.